This T cell receptor beta chain is from a study of beta chain features in type 1 diabetes. Study results and limitations: The naive, central memory and Treg TCRB repertoires of patients appeared to be more similar to one another than those of healthy donors.

All of the isolated RNA was reverse transcribed, so expressed TCRB transcripts were sequenced. The data were produced by immunoSEQ multiplex PCR, yet TCRdb's version contains in-frame clones alone and is incomplete. The data contain hundreds of thousands of clones, about 12% of them singletons. The germline CDR1 and CDR2 sequences are SGHVS and FNYEAQ. V was cut by 5 bases and J by 4 bases, with 14 bases left in between. The CDR3 has 15 residues. On this clone itself: Antigen unknown.

Sequenced material: naive CD4+ T cells from blood. The receptor's source is a man between 18 and 35 years old in good health. The rearrangement uses TRBV7-6 and TRBJ2-2; D ambiguous. CDR3 in DNA: TGTGCCAGCAGCCCTCTCAGACAAATCACCGGGGAGCTGTTTTTT. Protein sequence: CASSPLRQITGELFF.